This T cell receptor (beta chain) was identified in a study of PD-L1 blockade in urothelial cancer. At the level of the study: Atezolizumab at 1,200 mg intravenously every 3 weeks was started by patients in the mid-2010s.

Only in-frame clones appear in the TCRdb table, and some are missing; sequencing was by immunoSEQ multiplex PCR. Here the sample spans about 84,000 clones, around nine tenths being singletons. The CDR3 covers 15 residues. Germline loops: CDR1 LNHDA, CDR2 SQIVND (reference sequence). The J segment lost 7 bases and the V segment lost 6 bases, leaving 11 bases of the junction unmatched. The sample was PBMCs, taken around atezolizumab (anti-PD-L1) treatment. The clonotype comes from a man between 60 and 75 years old with urothelial cancer. V usage is TRBV19 and J usage is TRBJ1-5, with 8 positions matching TRBD1. The DNA of the CDR3 is TGTGCCAGTAGGTCTTCAGGGGGCTCCTTCCAGCCCCAGCATTTT. It codes for CASRSSGGSFQPQHF.